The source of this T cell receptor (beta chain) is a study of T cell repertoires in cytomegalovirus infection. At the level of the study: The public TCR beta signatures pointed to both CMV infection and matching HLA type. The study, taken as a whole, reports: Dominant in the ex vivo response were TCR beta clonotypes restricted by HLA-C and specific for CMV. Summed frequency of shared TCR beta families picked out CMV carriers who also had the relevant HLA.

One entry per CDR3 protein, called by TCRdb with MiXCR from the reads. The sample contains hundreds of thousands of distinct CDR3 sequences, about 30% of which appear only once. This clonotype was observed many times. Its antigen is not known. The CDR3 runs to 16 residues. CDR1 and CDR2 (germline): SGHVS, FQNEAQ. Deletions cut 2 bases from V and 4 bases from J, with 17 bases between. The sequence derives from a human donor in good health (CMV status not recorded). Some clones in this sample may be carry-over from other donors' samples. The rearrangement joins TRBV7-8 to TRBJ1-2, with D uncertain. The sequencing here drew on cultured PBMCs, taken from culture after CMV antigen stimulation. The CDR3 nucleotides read TGTGCCAGCAGCTTAAGTGGACGTGAGACTCCCTATGGCTACACCTTC. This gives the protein CASSLSGRETPYGYTF. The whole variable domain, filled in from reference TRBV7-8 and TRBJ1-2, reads GAGVSQSPRYKVAKRGQDVALRCDPISGHVSLFWYQQALGQGPEFLTYFQNEAQLDKSGLPSDRFFAERPEGSVSTLKIQRTQQEDSAVYLCASSLSGRETPYGYTFGSGTRLTVV.